This T cell receptor beta chain was sequenced during a study of T cell responses to AZD1222 COVID-19 vaccine. Study findings and constraints: Only after the peak T cell response were repertoires sampled. Donors were chiefly white British, with a greater number of females, and clonal diversity was perhaps underestimated. Spike-specific TCR depth and breadth grew after two AZD1222 doses. Across the whole spike, CD4 TCRs peaked at regions 160-218 and 743-854.

The protocol was immunoSEQ multiplex PCR, while the TCRdb copy is restricted to in-frame clones and leaves out a portion. The sample carries about 110,000 clones, 85% to 90% recorded once. As concerns this clone: Its antigen is unidentified.

V was trimmed by 6 bases and J by 8 bases, leaving 13 bases between them. The CDR3 covers 12 residues. CDR1 and CDR2 (germline): MGHDK, SYGVNS. The sample in question was peripheral blood, obtained 28 days after the second AZD1222 dose. The source is an adult who received the AZD1222 COVID-19 vaccine. The V and J genes are TRBV25-1 and TRBJ1-1; a weak D match, TRBD1 (6 bases). The CDR3 DNA reads as TGTGCCAGCAGGAGGACAGTTGGGGAAGCTTTCTTT. Its protein product is CASRRTVGEAFF.